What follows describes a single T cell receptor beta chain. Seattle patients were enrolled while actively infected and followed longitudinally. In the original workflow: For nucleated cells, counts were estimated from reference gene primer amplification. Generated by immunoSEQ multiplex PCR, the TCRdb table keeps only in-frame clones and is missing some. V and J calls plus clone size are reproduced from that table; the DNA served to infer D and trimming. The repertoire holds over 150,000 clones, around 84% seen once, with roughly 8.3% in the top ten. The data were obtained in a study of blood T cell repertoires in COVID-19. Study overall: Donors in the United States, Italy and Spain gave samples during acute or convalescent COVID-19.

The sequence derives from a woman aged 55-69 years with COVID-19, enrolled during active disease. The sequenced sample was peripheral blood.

The CDR3 DNA is TGTGCCAGTAGTACAGGGGGCGGCGGCTACACCTTC. Its protein product is CASSTGGGGYTF. This chain connects TRBV19 to TRBJ1-2; the match to TRBD1 covers 8 bases. V lost 4 bases, J lost 8 bases, and 3 bases stayed unmatched. CDR1 and CDR2 from the germline V gene are LNHDA and SQIVND (reference sequence). This CDR3 is built from 12 residues.